The next 20 T cell receptor beta chains were all read from a single sample in a study of shared clonotypes between healthy human individuals. Clones were sequenced by immunoSEQ multiplex PCR, and TCRdb holds only the in-frame ones, with some missing. There are around 440,000 clones in the sample; 60% to 80% occur only once, and approximately 12% lies in the top ten. What was sequenced was PBMCs. Receptor source: a woman aged 40 to 49 in good health. Some clones in this sample may be carry-over from other donors' samples.

This clone was detected only once. The V call is TRBV9, the J call TRBJ1-3; D may be TRBD1 (6 bases). V lost 4 bases and J lost 4, with 12 bases in between. This CDR3 has 14 amino acids. Germline CDR1 SGDLS, CDR2 YYNGEE. The CDR3: CASSPGDGGNTIYF. In DNA, the CDR3 is TGTGCCAGCAGCCCAGGGGATGGAGGAAACACCATATATTTT. The full variable domain, completed using reference TRBV9 and TRBJ1-3, is DSGVTQTPKHLITATGQRVTLRCSPRSGDLSVYWYQQSLDQGLQFLIQYYNGEERAKGNILERFSAQQFPDLHSELNLSSLELGDSALYFCASSPGDGGNTIYFGEGSWLTVV.

Many counts were recorded for this clone. This chain links TRBV2 with TRBJ1-1; weak D call: TRBD1 (6 bases). CDR1 is SNHLY, CDR2 FYNNEI, per germline. The V end was cut by 7 bases, the J end by 4 bases, with 10 bases between. The CDR3 is 12 residues long. The CDR3 region is CASIRGATEAFF. The DNA of the CDR3 is TGTGCCAGCATACGGGGGGCCACTGAAGCTTTCTTT.

The rearrangement joins TRBV9 to TRBJ2-3; perhaps TRBD2 as D (6 bases). The CDR3 covers 16 residues. The V gene lost 4 bases and the J gene lost 0 bases, with 15 bases spanning the gap. CDR1 and CDR2 (germline): SGDLS, YYNGEE. In DNA form, the CDR3 reads TGTGCCAGCAGCCGTGGCTCCGGGGGTAGCACAGATACGCAGTATTTT. Translation gives CASSRGSGGSTDTQYF.

J is TRBJ2-1 and V is TRBV27, with TRBD2 matching over 7 bases. CDR3 length equals 13 residues. Germline loops: CDR1 MNHEY, CDR2 SMNVEV (reference sequence). With V trimmed by 5 bases and J by 4 bases, 2 bases remained unmatched. DNA of the CDR3: TGTGCCAGCAGTCGCGGGAGTTACAATGAGCAGTTCTTC. Amino acid sequence: CASSRGSYNEQFF.

For this clone: A read error likely explains this, since a far larger clone differs by one base. Likely a read error: the CDR3 ends without its conserved phenylalanine or tryptophan. The chain couples TRBV7-9 to TRBJ2-7, with D perhaps being TRBD1 or TRBD2 (6 bases each). Germline lookup yields CDR1 SEHNR and CDR2 FQNEAQ (reference sequence). V lost 8 bases to trimming and J lost 6 bases, with 17 bases between them. The CDR3 length is 13 residues. CDR3 bases: TGTGCCAGCGAGGCAGGGGACTTCGGCGAGCAGTACCTC. Residues: CASEAGDFGEQYL.

V and J are TRBV4-2 and TRBJ1-1; D might be TRBD1 (6 bases). The CDR3 has 17 residues. Trimming removed 0 bases at V and 0 bases at J, with 14 bases between. Looked up from germline, CDR1 is LGHNA and CDR2 is YNFKEQ. The CDR3 DNA reads as TGTGCCAGCAGCCAAGACGGGACAAGGGGAATGAACACTGAAGCTTTCTTT. Its translation is CASSQDGTRGMNTEAFF.

This chain connects TRBV5-6 to TRBJ2-7, with D unresolved. Germline V gene sequence: CDR1 SGHDT, CDR2 YYEEEE. Trimming took off 4 bases at V and 2 bases at J, with 13 bases between the two ends. This CDR3 is built from 14 residues. DNA of the CDR3: TGTGCCAGCAGCCCACCTGGACGGACCTACGAGCAGTACTTC. Translated: CASSPPGRTYEQYF.

Notes on this clone: A far larger clone is one nucleotide away, so this likely arose from a read error. The same CDR3 also results from other DNA sequences found in this sample. The V and J genes are TRBV4-1 and TRBJ1-5; D is unclear. Germline CDR1 reads MGHRA; CDR2 reads YSYEKL. Trimming took off 0 bases at V and 5 bases at J, with 8 bases between the two ends. There are 14 residues in the CDR3. CDR3 loop: CASSQDGGYQPQHF. CDR3 DNA: TGCGCCAGCAGCCAAGACGGAGGGTATCAGCCCCAGCATTTT.

This clone was seen a single time. The V call is TRBV7-9, the J call TRBJ2-3, with D possibly being TRBD2 (6 bases). Between the trimmed V and J ends, which lost 3 bases and 2 bases, there was a span of 9 bases. Germline V gene lookup returns CDR1 SEHNR and CDR2 FQNEAQ (reference sequence). This CDR3 spans 14 amino acids. CDR3 DNA sequence: TGTGCCAGCAGCTTCGCTAGCGACACAGATACGCAGTATTTT. It encodes CASSFASDTDTQYF.

The J gene is TRBJ2-7, the V gene TRBV5-1; 9 bases agree with TRBD1. This CDR3 is built from 15 residues. Germline CDR1 reads SGHRS; CDR2 reads YFSETQ. V was pared by 7 bases and J by 7 bases, with 15 bases of the junction left unmatched. CDR3 loop: CASYRDRDVRGEQYF. The CDR3 region has the DNA TGCGCCAGCTACCGGGACAGGGATGTGAGGGGGGAGCAGTACTTC.

This chain uses TRBV6-1 with TRBJ2-1; 12 nucleotides agree with TRBD1. The CDR3 spans 15 residues. Losses at the gene ends were 4 bases for V and 9 bases for J; bases not matched to a gene: 7. Germline assignment: CDR1 MNHNS and CDR2 SASEGT. For the CDR3, the DNA is TGTGCCAGCAGTGTGGGACAGGGGGCGGGAGGTGAGCAGTTCTTC. This codes for CASSVGQGAGGEQFF.

The V call is TRBV6-5, the J call TRBJ1-1, with D possibly TRBD1 on 6 matching bases. Germline CDR1 and CDR2: MNHEY and SVGAGI. V was clipped by 5 bases and J by 3 bases, with 13 bases between them. This CDR3 region has 14 residues. The CDR3 sequence: CASSARGRDTEAFF. The CDR3 bases are TGTGCCAGCAGTGCAAGGGGGAGGGACACTGAAGCTTTCTTT.

This clone was recorded only once. This chain joins TRBV28 and TRBJ1-1, with D maybe TRBD1 (6 bases). This CDR3 region has 12 residues. Germline-derived CDR1 and CDR2 are MDHEN and SYDVKM. Deletions cut 6 bases from V and 7 bases from J, with 12 bases between. The CDR3 DNA is TGTGCCAGCAGATCCGGACAGTTTGAAGCTTTCTTT. Its translation is CASRSGQFEAFF.

This chain links TRBV6-6 with TRBJ1-5, with 11 bases lining up with TRBD1. J was trimmed by 7 bases and V by 4 bases; bases with no gene match: 6. The length of the CDR3 is 15 residues. CDR1 is MNHNY and CDR2 is SVGAGI in the germline V gene (reference sequence). The CDR3 coding sequence is TGTGCCAGCAGTTCTCGGGACAGGGGGGACCAGCCCCAGCATTTT. Protein sequence: CASSSRDRGDQPQHF.

The J gene is TRBJ2-2, the V gene TRBV18; 9 bases are a match to TRBD2. CDR3 size: 16 residues. Germline CDR1 KGHSH, CDR2 LQKENI. The J segment lost 1 base and the V segment lost 1 base, leaving 1 base of the junction unmatched. The CDR3 loop reads CASSPLLAGNTGELFF. CDR3 bases: TGTGCCAGCTCACCACTACTAGCGGGGAACACCGGGGAGCTGTTTTTT. Full variable domain (outside the CDR3, taken from reference TRBV18 and TRBJ2-2): NAGVMQNPRHLVRRRGQEARLRCSPMKGHSHVYWYRQLPEEGLKFMVYLQKENIIDESGMPKERFSAEFPKEGPSILRIQQVVRGDSAAYFCASSPLLAGNTGELFFGEGSRLTVL.

This chain joins TRBV28 and TRBJ2-1, with D maybe TRBD2 (7 bases). The CDR3 consists of 13 residues. Trimming removed 8 bases from V and 5 bases from J, with 13 bases in between. From germline, CDR1 is MDHEN and CDR2 SYDVKM. CDR3 loop: CASWGLADNEQFF. The CDR3 bases are TGTGCCAGCTGGGGGCTAGCGGACAATGAGCAGTTCTTC.

V usage is TRBV7-9 and J usage is TRBJ1-1; perhaps TRBD1 as D (6 bases). V lost 5 bases and J lost 1, with 17 bases in between. The CDR3 contains 16 residues. Germline assignment: CDR1 SEHNR and CDR2 FQNEAQ (reference sequence). Written as DNA, the CDR3 is TGTGCCAGCAGCGTCGTTCCCGGGGGCGAGAACACTGAAGCTTTCTTT. Residues: CASSVVPGGENTEAFF.

The table lists this clone with a count of one. The chain uses TRBV29-1 and TRBJ2-3; D call uncertain. The germline V gene has CDR1 SQVTM and CDR2 ANQGSEA. V was clipped by 4 bases and J by 1 base, with 9 bases between them. CDR3 length: 13 residues. CDR3 protein: CSVGPTGTDTQYF. In DNA, the CDR3 is TGCAGCGTTGGCCCCACTGGCACAGATACGCAGTATTTT.

This rearrangement joins TRBV28 to TRBJ1-2, with TRBD1 matching 7 bases. The germline V gene encodes CDR1 MDHEN and CDR2 SYDVKM. CDR3 length: 13 residues. With 6 bases clipped from V and 5 bases from J, the junction kept 6 bases outside the gene matches. The CDR3 DNA is TGTGCCAGCAGGCCAGGGGGGGGGTATGGCTACACCTTC. Protein sequence: CASRPGGGYGYTF.

This sequence joins TRBV11-1 and TRBJ1-1; D perhaps matches TRBD1 (5 bases). Per germline, CDR1 SGHAT and CDR2 FQDESV (reference sequence). V gave up 5 bases and J gave up 0 bases, with 10 bases separating them. This CDR3 contains 14 residues. The CDR3 nucleotides read TGTGCCAGCAGCCTCCAGGGTATGAACACTGAAGCTTTCTTT. Protein product: CASSLQGMNTEAFF. The whole variable domain, remainder taken from reference TRBV11-1 and TRBJ1-1, is EAEVAQSPRYKITEKSQAVAFWCDPISGHATLYWYRQILGQGPELLVQFQDESVVDDSQLPKDRFSAERLKGVDSTLKIQPAELGDSAMYLCASSLQGMNTEAFFGQGTRLTVV.